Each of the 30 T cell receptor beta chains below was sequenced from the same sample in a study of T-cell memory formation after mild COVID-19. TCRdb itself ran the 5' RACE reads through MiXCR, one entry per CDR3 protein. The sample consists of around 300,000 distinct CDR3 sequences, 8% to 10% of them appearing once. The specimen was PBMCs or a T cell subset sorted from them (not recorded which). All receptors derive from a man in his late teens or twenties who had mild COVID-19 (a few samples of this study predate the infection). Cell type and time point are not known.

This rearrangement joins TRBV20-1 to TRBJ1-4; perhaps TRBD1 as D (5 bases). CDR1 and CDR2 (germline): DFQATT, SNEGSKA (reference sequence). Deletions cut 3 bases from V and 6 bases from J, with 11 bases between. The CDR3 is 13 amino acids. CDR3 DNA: TGCAGTGCTAGGGGGGATCTCTATGAAAAACTGTTTTTT. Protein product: CSARGDLYEKLFF.

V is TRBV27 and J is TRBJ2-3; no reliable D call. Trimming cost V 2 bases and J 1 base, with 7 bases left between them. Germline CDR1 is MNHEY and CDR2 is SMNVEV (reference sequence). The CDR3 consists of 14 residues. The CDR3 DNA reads TGTGCCAGCAGTTTACAGAAGGGCACAGATACGCAGTATTTT. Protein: CASSLQKGTDTQYF.

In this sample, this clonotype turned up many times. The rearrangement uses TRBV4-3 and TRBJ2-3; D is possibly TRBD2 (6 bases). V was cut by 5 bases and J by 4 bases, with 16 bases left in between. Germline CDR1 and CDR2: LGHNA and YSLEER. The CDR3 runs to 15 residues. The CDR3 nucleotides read TGCGCCAGCAGCTCTCGGGGGTGGGTGTCAGATACGCAGTATTTT. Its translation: CASSSRGWVSDTQYF.

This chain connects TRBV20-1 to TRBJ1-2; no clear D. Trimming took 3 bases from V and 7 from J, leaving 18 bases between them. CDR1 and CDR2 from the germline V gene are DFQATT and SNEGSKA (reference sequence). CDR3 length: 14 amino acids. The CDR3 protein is CSASPDVAAGGYTF. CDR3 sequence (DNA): TGCAGTGCTAGCCCAGACGTGGCGGCCGGTGGCTACACCTTC.

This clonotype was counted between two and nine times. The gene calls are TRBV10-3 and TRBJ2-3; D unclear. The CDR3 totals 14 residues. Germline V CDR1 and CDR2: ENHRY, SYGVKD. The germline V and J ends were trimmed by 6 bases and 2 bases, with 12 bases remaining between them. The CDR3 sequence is CAISRPQPTDTQYF. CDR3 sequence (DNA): TGTGCCATCAGCCGCCCTCAGCCCACAGATACGCAGTATTTT.

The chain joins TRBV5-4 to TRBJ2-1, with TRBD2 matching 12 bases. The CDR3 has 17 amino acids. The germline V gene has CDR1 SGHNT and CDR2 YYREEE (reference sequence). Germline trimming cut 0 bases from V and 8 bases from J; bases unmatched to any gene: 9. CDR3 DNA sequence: TGTGCCAGCAGCTTGGGCGGTCTAGCGGGGGGGCCTTATGAGCAGTTCTTC. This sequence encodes CASSLGGLAGGPYEQFF.

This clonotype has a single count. As DNA, the CDR3 is TGTGCCAGCATAAGCCGCTCCTACAATGAGCAGTTCTTC. Protein product: CASISRSYNEQFF. The chain carries TRBV2 and TRBJ2-1; D uncertain. The germline V gene has CDR1 SNHLY and CDR2 FYNNEI. With 7 bases removed from V and 0 bases from J, the gap between germline ends came to 7 bases. The CDR3 extends over 13 amino acids.

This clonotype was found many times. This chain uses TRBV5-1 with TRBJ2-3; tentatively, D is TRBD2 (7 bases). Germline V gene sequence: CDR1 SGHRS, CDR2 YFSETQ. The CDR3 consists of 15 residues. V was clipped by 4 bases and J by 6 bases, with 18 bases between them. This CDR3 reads CASSRLGGQGDTQYF. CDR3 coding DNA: TGCGCCAGCAGCCGCCTCGGGGGGCAAGGTGATACGCAGTATTTT.

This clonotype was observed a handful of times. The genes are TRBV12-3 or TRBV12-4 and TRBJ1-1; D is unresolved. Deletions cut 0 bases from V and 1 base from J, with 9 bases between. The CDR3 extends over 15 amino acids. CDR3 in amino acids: CASSLAWGENTEAFF. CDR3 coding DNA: TGTGCCAGCAGTTTAGCGTGGGGTGAGAACACTGAAGCTTTCTTT.

The CDR3 protein is CASRGEGLNEQFF. The CDR3 region has the DNA TGCGCCAGCAGGGGGGAGGGGTTGAATGAGCAGTTCTTC. The V call is TRBV5-1, the J call TRBJ2-1; 7 bases are shared with TRBD2. Germline V lookup: CDR1 SGHRS, CDR2 YFSETQ. Trimming cost V 5 bases and J 7 bases; bases outside gene matches: 6. This CDR3 is 13 amino acids long.

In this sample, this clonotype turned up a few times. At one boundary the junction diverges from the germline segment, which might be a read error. As DNA, the CDR3 is TGCGCCACCAGCGGGGGGGCGGATGAGCAGTTCTTC. The encoded protein is CATSGGADEQFF. This chain connects TRBV5-1 to TRBJ2-1, with 10 bases aligning to TRBD2. This CDR3 contains 12 residues. Germline V gene sequence: CDR1 SGHRS, CDR2 YFSETQ.

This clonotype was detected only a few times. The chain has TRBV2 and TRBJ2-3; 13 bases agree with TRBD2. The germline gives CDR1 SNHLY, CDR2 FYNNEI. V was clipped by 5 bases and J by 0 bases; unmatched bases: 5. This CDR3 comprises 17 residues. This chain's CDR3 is CASSRLAGGTSTDTQYF. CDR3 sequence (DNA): TGTGCCAGCAGTAGACTAGCGGGGGGTACTAGCACAGATACGCAGTATTTT.

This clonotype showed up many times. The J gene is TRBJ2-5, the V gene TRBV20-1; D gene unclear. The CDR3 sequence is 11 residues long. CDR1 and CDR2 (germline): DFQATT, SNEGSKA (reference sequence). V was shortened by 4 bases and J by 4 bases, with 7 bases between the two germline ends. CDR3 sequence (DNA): TGCAGTGCTAACGAGTTAGAGACCCAGTACTTC. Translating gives CSANELETQYF.

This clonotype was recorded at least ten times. The CDR3 reads CASSLAAPSRGKDYEQYF. The CDR3 DNA sequence: TGTGCCAGCAGCTTAGCCGCTCCCTCCAGGGGGAAGGACTACGAGCAGTACTTC. The V gene is TRBV7-9, the J gene TRBJ2-7, with TRBD1 matching 7 bases. CDR3 length: 18 residues. V lost 0 bases, J lost 3 bases, and 14 bases stayed unmatched. Germline V lookup: CDR1 SEHNR, CDR2 FQNEAQ (reference sequence). Looking up the rest from reference TRBV7-9 and TRBJ2-7 gives the full variable domain: DTGVSQNPRHKITKRGQNVTFRCDPISEHNRLYWYRQTLGQGPEFLTYFQNEAQLEKSRLLSDRFSAERPKGSFSTLEIQRTEQGDSAMYLCASSLAAPSRGKDYEQYFGPGTRLTVT.

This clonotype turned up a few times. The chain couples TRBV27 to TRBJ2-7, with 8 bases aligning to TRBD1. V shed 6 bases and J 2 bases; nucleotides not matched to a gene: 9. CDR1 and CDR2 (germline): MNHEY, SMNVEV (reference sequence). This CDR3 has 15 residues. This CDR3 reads CASSPFRTGPYEQYF. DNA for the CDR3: TGTGCCAGCAGCCCGTTTAGGACAGGGCCCTACGAGCAGTACTTC.

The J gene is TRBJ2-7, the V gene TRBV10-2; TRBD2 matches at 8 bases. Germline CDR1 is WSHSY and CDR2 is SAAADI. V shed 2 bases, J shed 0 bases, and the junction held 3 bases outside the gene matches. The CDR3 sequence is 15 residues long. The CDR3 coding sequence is TGCGCCAGCAGTGAGCCGGGACTAGTCTCCTACGAGCAGTACTTC. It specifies CASSEPGLVSYEQYF.

CDR3 region: CASSPQGNGANVLTF. CDR3 DNA sequence: TGCGCCAGCAGCCCCCAGGGTAATGGGGCCAACGTCCTGACTTTC. The chain has TRBV5-1 and TRBJ2-6; D perhaps matches TRBD1 (5 bases). V lost 4 bases and J 3 bases, leaving 11 bases between the germline ends. Germline values: CDR1 SGHRS, CDR2 YFSETQ. The CDR3 loop spans 15 amino acids.

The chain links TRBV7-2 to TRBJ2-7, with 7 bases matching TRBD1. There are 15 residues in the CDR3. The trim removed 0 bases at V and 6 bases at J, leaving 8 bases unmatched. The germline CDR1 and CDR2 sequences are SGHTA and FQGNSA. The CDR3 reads CASSLALGQVREQYF. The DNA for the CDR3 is TGTGCCAGCAGCTTAGCCCTCGGACAGGTCCGCGAGCAGTACTTC.

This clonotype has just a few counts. The CDR3 DNA reads TGCGCCAGCAGCCAAGGCGACAGGGGGGGACCCCAGCATTTT. It codes for CASSQGDRGGPQHF. The chain links TRBV4-3 to TRBJ1-5; 9 positions match TRBD1. J was trimmed by 10 bases and V by 1 base; bases with no gene match: 5. CDR1 and CDR2 from the germline V gene are LGHNA and YSLEER. The CDR3 consists of 14 residues.

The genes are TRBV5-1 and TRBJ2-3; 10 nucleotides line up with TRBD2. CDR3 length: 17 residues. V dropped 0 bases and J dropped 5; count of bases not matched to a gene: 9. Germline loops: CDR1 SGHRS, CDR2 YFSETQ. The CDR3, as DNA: TGCGCCAGCAGCTTGGACCCTTCTAGCGGGGGTATAGATACGCAGTATTTT. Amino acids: CASSLDPSSGGIDTQYF.

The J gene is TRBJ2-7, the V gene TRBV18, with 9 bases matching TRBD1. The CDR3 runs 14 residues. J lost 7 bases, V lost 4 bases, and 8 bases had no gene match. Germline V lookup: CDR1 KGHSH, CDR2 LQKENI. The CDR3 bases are TGTGCCAGCTCACTGGGGACAGGGATCAAGGAGCAGTACGTC. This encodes CASSLGTGIKEQYV.

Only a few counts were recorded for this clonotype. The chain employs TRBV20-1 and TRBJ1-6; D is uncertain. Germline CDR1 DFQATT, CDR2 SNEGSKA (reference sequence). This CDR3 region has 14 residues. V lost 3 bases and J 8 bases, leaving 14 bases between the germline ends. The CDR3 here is CSARFGSLHSPLHF. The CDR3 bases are TGCAGTGCTAGGTTCGGGAGCCTTCATTCACCCCTCCACTTT.

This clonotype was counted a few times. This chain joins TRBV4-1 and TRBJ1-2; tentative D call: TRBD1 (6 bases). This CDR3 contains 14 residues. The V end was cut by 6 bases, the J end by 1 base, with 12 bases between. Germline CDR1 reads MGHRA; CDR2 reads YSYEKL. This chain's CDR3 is CASSRTDNNYGYTF. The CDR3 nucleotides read TGCGCCAGCAGTCGGACAGATAATAACTATGGCTACACCTTC.

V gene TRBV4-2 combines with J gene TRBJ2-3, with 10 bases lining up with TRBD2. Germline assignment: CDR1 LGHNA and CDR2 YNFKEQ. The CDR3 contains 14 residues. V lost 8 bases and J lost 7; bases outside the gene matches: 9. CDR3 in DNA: TGTGCCAGCGGTAGCGGGGGGCGAGGGTATACGCAGTATTTT. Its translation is CASGSGGRGYTQYF.

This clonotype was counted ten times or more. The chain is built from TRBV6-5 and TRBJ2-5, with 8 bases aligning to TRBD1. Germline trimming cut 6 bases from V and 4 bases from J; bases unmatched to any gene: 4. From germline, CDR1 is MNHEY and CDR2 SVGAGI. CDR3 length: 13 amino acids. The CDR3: CASSGDRGETQYF. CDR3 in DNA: TGTGCCAGCAGCGGCGACAGGGGAGAGACCCAGTACTTC.

DNA of the CDR3: TGTGCCAGCAGCCAATCCAAAGGGGACACTGAAGCTTTCTTT. It specifies CASSQSKGDTEAFF. The J gene is TRBJ1-1, the V gene TRBV16; a possible D gene is TRBD1 (5 bases). V lost 0 bases to trimming and J lost 3 bases, with 8 bases between them. In germline, CDR1 is KGHSY, CDR2 FQNENV. The CDR3 spans 14 residues.

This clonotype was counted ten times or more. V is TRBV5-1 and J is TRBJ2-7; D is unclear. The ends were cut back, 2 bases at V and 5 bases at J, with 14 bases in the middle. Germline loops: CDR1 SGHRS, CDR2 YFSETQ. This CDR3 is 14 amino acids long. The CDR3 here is CASSLVYGADEQYF. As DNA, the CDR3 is TGCGCCAGCAGCTTAGTGTACGGAGCCGACGAGCAGTACTTC.

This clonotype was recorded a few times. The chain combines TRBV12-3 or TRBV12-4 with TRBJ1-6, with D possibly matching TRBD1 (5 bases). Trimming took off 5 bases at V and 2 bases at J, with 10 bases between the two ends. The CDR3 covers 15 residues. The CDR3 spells CASSRQRTYNSPLHF. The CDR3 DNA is TGTGCCAGCAGTAGACAGAGAACCTATAATTCACCCCTCCACTTT.

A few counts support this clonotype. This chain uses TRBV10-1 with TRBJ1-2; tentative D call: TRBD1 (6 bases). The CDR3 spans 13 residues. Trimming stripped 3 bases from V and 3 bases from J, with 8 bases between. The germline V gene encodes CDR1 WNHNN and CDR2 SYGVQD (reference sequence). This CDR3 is CASSDYRDYGYTF. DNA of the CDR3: TGCGCCAGCAGTGATTACAGGGACTATGGCTACACCTTC.

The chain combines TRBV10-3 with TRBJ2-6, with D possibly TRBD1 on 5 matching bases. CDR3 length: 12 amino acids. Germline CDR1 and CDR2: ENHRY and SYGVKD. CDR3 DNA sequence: TGTGCGACAGACTCTGGGGCCAACGTCCTGACTTTC. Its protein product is CATDSGANVLTF.